This TCR beta chain was retrieved from a study of blood T cell repertoires in COVID-19. Study context: Samples representing acute and convalescent COVID-19 were sourced from the United States, Italy and Spain. The analysed material was cDNA or gDNA that came from T cells, B-cell-depleted T cells, or PBMCs.

The V segment lost 5 bases and the J segment 2 bases; nucleotides outside the gene matches: 3. Germline V CDR1 and CDR2: KGHDR, SFDVKD. This CDR3 comprises 16 residues. Source study methods: Amplification from reference gene primers served as the basis for estimated nucleated cell counts. Data came from immunoSEQ multiplex PCR; TCRdb stores just in-frame clones and leaves some out. That table is the source of V, J and clone size, and D and trimming were worked out from the DNA. The sample contains around 140,000 clones, about 89% of which appear only once. This chain joins TRBV24-1 and TRBJ2-5; TRBD2 matches 14 bases. The receptor comes from a man in his fifties or sixties with active or convalescent COVID-19. Specimen: peripheral blood. For the CDR3, the DNA is TGTGCCACCAGTGGTGGGACTAGCGGGAGTCAAGAGACCCAGTACTTC. It encodes CATSGGTSGSQETQYF.